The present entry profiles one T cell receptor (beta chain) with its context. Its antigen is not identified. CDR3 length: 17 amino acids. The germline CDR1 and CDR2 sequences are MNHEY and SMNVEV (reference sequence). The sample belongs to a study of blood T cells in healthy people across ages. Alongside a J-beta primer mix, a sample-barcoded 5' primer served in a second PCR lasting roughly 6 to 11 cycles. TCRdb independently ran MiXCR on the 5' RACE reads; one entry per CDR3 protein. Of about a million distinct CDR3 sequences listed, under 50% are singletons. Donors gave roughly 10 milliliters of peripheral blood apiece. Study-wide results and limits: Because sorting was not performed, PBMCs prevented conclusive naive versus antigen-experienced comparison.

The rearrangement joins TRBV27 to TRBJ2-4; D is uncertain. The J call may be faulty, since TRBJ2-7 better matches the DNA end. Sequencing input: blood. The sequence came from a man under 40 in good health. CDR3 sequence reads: CASTAILGQVQAYEQYF. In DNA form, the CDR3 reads TGTGCCAGCACCGCGATCCTGGGCCAGGTCCAGGCGTACGAGCAGTACTTC.